This record looks at one T cell receptor (beta chain) sequence and its context. As yet, its antigen is unknown. The read comes to an end 3 residues before the CDR3 does, leaving the germline J gene to fill in the end. Generated by immunoSEQ multiplex PCR, the TCRdb table keeps only in-frame clones and is missing some. Its clone listing holds under 50,000 clones. The data stem from a study of T cells in women clearing cervical HPV infection. Study-level findings and limits: Unknown T-cell numbers per sample may underlie the richness differences.

The CDR3 consists of 17 residues. Germline V gene lookup returns CDR1 SNHLY and CDR2 FYNNEI. V usage is TRBV2 and J usage is TRBJ1-4; D call uncertain. Sequencing used blood buffy coat. The clonotype was recovered from a woman aged 18 to 69 with a cervical HPV16 infection that either progressed to CIN3+ or cleared (not recorded which). CDR3 DNA, as far as it was read: TGTGCCAGCAGTATAGAGTCTACCCGCTCCTATAATTCACCA. It specifies CASSIESTRSYNSP. The full CDR3 is CASSIESTRSYNSPLFF.